The 14 T cell receptor beta chains below all came from one sample that was sequenced in a study of cytomegalovirus exposure and HLA in healthy donors. Primers included in the PCR were 60 Vbeta and 13 Jbeta primers. Repertoires were generated with immunoSEQ multiplex PCR, while TCRdb's copy carries only in-frame clones and drops some. The sample has about 130,000 clones, over 9.5% seen once; the top ten hold under 6%. The source material was PBMCs. Source of these receptors: a woman in her late teens or twenties in good health and CMV-seropositive.

V and J are TRBV5-6 and TRBJ2-3; no firm D call. Trimming cost V 2 bases and J 4 bases, with 8 bases left between them. The CDR3 loop spans 13 amino acids. Germline V CDR1 and CDR2: SGHDT, YYEEEE. The CDR3 DNA follows: TGTGCCAGCAGCTTACAGTCCCCAGATACGCAGTATTTT. Translated, it gives CASSLQSPDTQYF.

This clone was counted a few times. The chain recombines TRBV30 with TRBJ2-6; 8 nucleotides match TRBD2. CDR1 and CDR2 from the germline V gene are GTSNPN and SVGIG (reference sequence). The V gene end was trimmed by 0 bases and the J gene end by 2 bases; junction bases not matched to a gene: 3. This CDR3 is built from 16 residues. The CDR3 DNA reads as TGTGCCTGGAGTGTATCGGGAGGGGCTGGGGCCAACGTCCTGACTTTC. As protein: CAWSVSGGAGANVLTF.

In its sample, this clone was seen a few times. This chain uses TRBV10-2 with TRBJ2-1, with TRBD2 identical over 9 bases. The CDR3 consists of 15 residues. Germline values: CDR1 WSHSY, CDR2 SAAADI. V shed 0 bases, J shed 8 bases, and the junction held 5 bases outside the gene matches. CDR3 sequence: CASSESSGSQYEQFF. CDR3 bases: TGCGCCAGCAGTGAGTCTAGCGGGAGTCAGTATGAGCAGTTCTTC.

Comments on this clone: Other DNA sequences in the same sample also yield this CDR3. The chain is built from TRBV7-2 and TRBJ2-3; D unresolved. Trimming removed 6 bases at V and 2 bases at J, with 9 bases between. This CDR3 has 13 amino acids. The germline V gene has CDR1 SGHTA and CDR2 FQGNSA. CDR3 loop: CASRDTFTDTQYF. In nucleotides, the CDR3 is TGTGCCAGCAGAGACACATTCACAGATACGCAGTATTTT.

This chain uses TRBV27 with TRBJ2-1, with TRBD2 identical over 13 bases. Germline V lookup: CDR1 MNHEY, CDR2 SMNVEV (reference sequence). V lost 6 bases and J lost 4; bases outside the gene matches: 3. The CDR3 is 15 amino acids. The CDR3 nucleotides are TGTGCCAGCAGACCGGGACTAGCGGGGTACAATGAGCAGTTCTTC. It translates to CASRPGLAGYNEQFF.

J is TRBJ1-3 and V is TRBV28, with unresolved D. Germline CDR1 and CDR2: MDHEN and SYDVKM. This CDR3 has 14 amino acids. V was trimmed by 6 bases and J by 2 bases, leaving 11 bases between them. This CDR3 reads CASSPSPPGNTIYF. The CDR3 nucleotides read TGTGCCAGCAGCCCCTCCCCCCCTGGAAACACCATATATTTT.

V usage is TRBV5-4 and J usage is TRBJ1-1; 7 positions agree with TRBD1. V lost 1 base to trimming and J lost 4 bases; unmatched junction nucleotides: 10. CDR1 and CDR2 from the germline V gene are SGHNT and YYREEE (reference sequence). The CDR3 loop spans 16 amino acids. The CDR3 reads CASSLKGAQHGTEAFF. CDR3 sequence (DNA): TGTGCCAGCAGCTTGAAGGGGGCGCAACACGGCACTGAAGCTTTCTTT.

The rearrangement joins TRBV27 to TRBJ1-1; D is uncertain. V was trimmed by 2 bases and J by 5 bases, leaving 9 bases between them. The CDR3 spans 13 residues. Germline V lookup: CDR1 MNHEY, CDR2 SMNVEV (reference sequence). CDR3 sequence reads: CASSLKRGTEAFF. The CDR3 DNA reads TGTGCCAGCAGTTTAAAGAGAGGTACTGAAGCTTTCTTT.

This clone was observed a handful of times. This chain connects TRBV5-5 to TRBJ1-6; 8 bases line up with TRBD1. Germline V CDR1 and CDR2: SGHKS, YYEKEE (reference sequence). This CDR3 has 14 amino acids. V was clipped by 2 bases and J by 10 bases; unmatched bases: 5. Here the CDR3 reads CASSFGQGRSPLHF. The CDR3 DNA sequence: TGTGCCAGCAGCTTTGGACAGGGCAGATCACCCCTCCACTTT. Full variable domain (missing parts from reference TRBV5-5 and TRBJ1-6): DAGVTQSPTHLIKTRGQQVTLRCSPISGHKSVSWYQQVLGQGPQFIFQYYEKEERGRGNFPDRFSARQFPNYSSELNVNALLLGDSALYLCASSFGQGRSPLHFGNGTRLTVT.

V and J are TRBV27 and TRBJ2-2; D may be TRBD1 (7 bases). Trimming removed 5 bases from V and 6 bases from J, with 10 bases in between. Germline V gene sequence: CDR1 MNHEY, CDR2 SMNVEV (reference sequence). CDR3 size: 13 residues. Here the CDR3 reads CASSTGEAGELFF. For the CDR3, the DNA is TGTGCCAGCAGTACAGGGGAGGCCGGGGAGCTGTTTTTT.

The V call is TRBV6-4, the J call TRBJ2-1; tentative D call: TRBD2 (6 bases). Trimming stripped 4 bases from V and 9 bases from J, with 25 bases between. The CDR3 is 17 amino acids. CDR1 and CDR2 from the germline V gene are MRHNA and SNTAGT. CDR3 residues: CASSASARGIGIGEQFF. The DNA for the CDR3 is TGTGCCAGCAGTGCCTCCGCCCGGGGGATTGGGATAGGTGAGCAGTTCTTC.

This clone was seen more than once but under ten times. This chain connects TRBV14 to TRBJ1-1; D gene unclear. Germline CDR1 SGHDN, CDR2 FVKESK. Trimming removed 0 bases at V and 5 bases at J, with 7 bases between. The CDR3 extends over 13 amino acids. The chain's CDR3 is CASSQDTGTEAFF. DNA for the CDR3: TGTGCCAGCAGCCAAGATACCGGGACTGAAGCTTTCTTT.

The chain recombines TRBV10-3 with TRBJ2-7, with a weak D call TRBD1 (5 bases). The germline V and J ends were trimmed by 10 bases and 6 bases, with 19 bases remaining between them. Germline assignment: CDR1 ENHRY and CDR2 SYGVKD. The CDR3 covers 13 residues. The CDR3 DNA is TGTGCCACCAACTCGGAAAGGGGATCCGAGCAGTACTTC. Amino acid sequence: CATNSERGSEQYF.

This clone occurred a few times. The chain joins TRBV6-5 to TRBJ2-5, with D unclear. Trimming shortened V by 1 base and J by 0 bases, and 6 bases separated the two germline ends. The CDR3 has 14 amino acids. Germline CDR1 is MNHEY and CDR2 is SVGAGI. This CDR3 reads CASSYYLHQETQYF. CDR3 coding DNA: TGTGCCAGCAGTTACTACCTACACCAAGAGACCCAGTACTTC.